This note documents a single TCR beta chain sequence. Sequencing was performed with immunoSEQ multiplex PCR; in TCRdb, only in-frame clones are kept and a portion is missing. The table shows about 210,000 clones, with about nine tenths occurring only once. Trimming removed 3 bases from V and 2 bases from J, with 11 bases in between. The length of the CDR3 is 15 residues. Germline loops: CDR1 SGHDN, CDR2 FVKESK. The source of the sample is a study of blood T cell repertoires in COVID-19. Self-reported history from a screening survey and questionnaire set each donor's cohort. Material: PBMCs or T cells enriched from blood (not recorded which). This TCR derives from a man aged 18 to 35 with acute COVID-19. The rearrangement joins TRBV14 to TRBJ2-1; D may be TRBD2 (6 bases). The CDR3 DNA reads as TGTGCCAGCAGCCACTCTAGCGAAACCTACAATGAGCAGTTCTTC. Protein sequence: CASSHSSETYNEQFF.